Below, 26 T cell receptor beta chains from the same sample are listed, as sequenced in a study of blood T cell repertoires in COVID-19. Clones were sequenced by immunoSEQ multiplex PCR, and TCRdb holds only the in-frame ones, with some missing. Of tens of thousands of clones in the sample, approximately 80% were seen once. Input material: peripheral blood. These receptor sequences come from an elderly man with active or convalescent COVID-19.

The chain employs TRBV18 and TRBJ1-5; TRBD1 might be the D (6 bases). Trimming cost V 3 bases and J 0 bases, with 18 bases left between them. The CDR3 is 18 amino acids. CDR1 and CDR2 from the germline V gene are KGHSH and LQKENI. CDR3: CASSPARQAPYSNQPQHF. The CDR3 DNA sequence: TGTGCCAGCTCACCGGCCCGACAGGCGCCTTATAGCAATCAGCCCCAGCATTTT.

CDR3 amino acids: CAKRRLTGLYNEQFF. The CDR3 DNA reads TGTGCCAAACGCCGGCTGACAGGGCTCTACAATGAGCAGTTCTTC. This sequence joins TRBV7-9 and TRBJ2-1, with 7 bases matching TRBD1. This CDR3 comprises 15 residues. CDR1 and CDR2 from the germline V gene are SEHNR and FQNEAQ (reference sequence). V dropped 10 bases and J dropped 3; count of bases not matched to a gene: 12.

This chain joins TRBV4-3 and TRBJ1-1, with 8 bases aligning to TRBD1. This CDR3 contains 17 residues. With 0 bases clipped from V and 3 bases from J, the junction kept 9 bases outside the gene matches. Germline assignment: CDR1 LGHNA and CDR2 YSLEER. The CDR3, as DNA: TGCGCCAGCAGCCAAGAGCACAGGGGGTTTCGGGACACTGAAGCTTTCTTT. Its translation is CASSQEHRGFRDTEAFF.

This chain links TRBV2 with TRBJ2-2, with TRBD1 as a possible D gene (8 bases). Trimming stripped 8 bases from V and 7 bases from J, with 20 bases between. The germline CDR1 and CDR2 sequences are SNHLY and FYNNEI. The CDR3 consists of 15 residues. DNA of the CDR3: TGTGCCAGCGGATCTAAACAGGGGGGGGACGGGGAGCTGTTTTTT. This sequence encodes CASGSKQGGDGELFF.

The chain joins TRBV6-5 to TRBJ1-1; a weak D match, TRBD1 (5 bases). Trimming shortened V by 0 bases and J by 0 bases, and 8 bases separated the two germline ends. Germline CDR1 is MNHEY and CDR2 is SVGAGI. This CDR3 contains 15 residues. The DNA of the CDR3 is TGTGCCAGCAGTTACTCTAACAGGATGAACACTGAAGCTTTCTTT. Encoded protein: CASSYSNRMNTEAFF.

The V and J genes are TRBV29-1 and TRBJ2-1, with 12 nucleotides matching TRBD2. CDR3 length: 14 amino acids. Per germline, CDR1 SQVTM and CDR2 ANQGSEA. V lost 6 bases and J lost 9; bases outside the gene matches: 9. In nucleotides, the CDR3 is TGCAGCGTCACCGGGACTAGCGGGCCTTTTGAGCAGTTCTTC. Its protein is CSVTGTSGPFEQFF.

The genes are TRBV27 and TRBJ2-2, with 7 bases identical to TRBD2. CDR3 length equals 15 residues. V shed 5 bases and J 2 bases; nucleotides not matched to a gene: 5. The V gene's germline CDR1 is MNHEY and CDR2 SMNVEV (reference sequence). The CDR3 sequence: CASSIAGLNTGELFF. CDR3 coding DNA: TGTGCCAGCAGTATCGCGGGACTAAACACCGGGGAGCTGTTTTTT.

The rearrangement uses TRBV6-2 or TRBV6-3 and TRBJ2-1; tentative D call: TRBD2 (5 bases). From germline, CDR1 is MNHEY and CDR2 SVGEGT. V was pared by 2 bases and J by 7 bases, with 9 bases between. The length of the CDR3 is 13 residues. The chain's CDR3 is CASSYPRENEQFF. The CDR3 DNA sequence: TGTGCCAGCAGTTACCCTAGGGAGAATGAGCAGTTCTTC.

The chain joins TRBV5-1 to TRBJ2-7, with D possibly TRBD1 on 5 matching bases. This CDR3 is 14 amino acids long. The V end lost 4 bases, the J end lost 0 bases, and 11 bases lay between the germline ends. The germline gives CDR1 SGHRS, CDR2 YFSETQ. Here the CDR3 DNA reads TGCGCCAGCAGCCAAGACAGCCTCTCCTACGAGCAGTACTTC. The encoded protein is CASSQDSLSYEQYF.

The chain recombines TRBV30 with TRBJ1-1; 7 nucleotides line up with TRBD1. The V gene's germline CDR1 is GTSNPN and CDR2 SVGIG (reference sequence). The CDR3 has 14 amino acids. The trim removed 3 bases at V and 5 bases at J, leaving 9 bases unmatched. CDR3 sequence (DNA): TGTGCCTGGAGAGAGACAGGGCTGGGGACTGAAGCTTTCTTT. Protein product: CAWRETGLGTEAFF. Complete variable domain (other parts from reference TRBV30 and TRBJ1-1): SQTIHQWPATLVQPVGSPLSLECTVEGTSNPNLYWYRQAAGRGLQLLFYSVGIGQISSEVPQNLSASRPQDRQFILSSKKLLLSDSGFYLCAWRETGLGTEAFFGQGTRLTVV.

J is TRBJ2-7 and V is TRBV6-5; 7 bases match TRBD1. There are 14 residues in the CDR3. V was clipped by 0 bases and J by 5 bases; unmatched bases: 4. Germline V CDR1 and CDR2: MNHEY, SVGAGI. CDR3 in DNA: TGTGCCAGCAGTTACTCGGGGGACAGCGACGAGCAGTACTTC. It yields the protein CASSYSGDSDEQYF.

This clone was found once. CDR3 nucleotides: TGTGCCAGCTCCGTCACTAGTCGTTCCGATGAAAAACTGTTTTTT. Translation: CASSVTSRSDEKLFF. The V call is TRBV18, the J call TRBJ1-4, with D unresolved. The V and J ends lost 6 bases and 6 bases respectively, with 17 bases between them. CDR3 length: 15 amino acids. Per the germline V gene, CDR1 is KGHSH and CDR2 is LQKENI.

J is TRBJ2-1 and V is TRBV18; 11 bases agree with TRBD1. There are 16 residues in the CDR3. The germline gives CDR1 KGHSH, CDR2 LQKENI. J gave up 10 bases and V 1 base, and 9 bases lay outside the gene matches. The CDR3 spells CASSPRGTGGLWEQFF. In nucleotides, the CDR3 is TGTGCCAGCTCACCACGCGGGACAGGGGGGCTCTGGGAGCAGTTCTTC. The whole variable domain, filled in from reference TRBV18 and TRBJ2-1, reads NAGVMQNPRHLVRRRGQEARLRCSPMKGHSHVYWYRQLPEEGLKFMVYLQKENIIDESGMPKERFSAEFPKEGPSILRIQQVVRGDSAAYFCASSPRGTGGLWEQFFGPGTRLTVL.

The J gene is TRBJ2-1, the V gene TRBV18; TRBD1 matches 8 bases. With V trimmed by 4 bases and J by 2 bases, 4 bases remained unmatched. This CDR3 region has 15 residues. Germline CDR1 reads KGHSH; CDR2 reads LQKENI. CDR3 sequence reads: CASSLGQGPYNEQFF. The DNA for the CDR3 is TGTGCCAGCTCACTCGGACAGGGTCCCTACAATGAGCAGTTCTTC.

This sequence joins TRBV11-2 and TRBJ1-2; D is undetermined. CDR1 is SGHAT, CDR2 FQNNGV, per germline. The length of the CDR3 is 13 residues. Trimming took off 2 bases at V and 0 bases at J, with 4 bases between the two ends. The CDR3 nucleotides read TGTGCCAGCAGCTTAACAGCTAACTATGGCTACACCTTC. Amino acid sequence: CASSLTANYGYTF.

The V gene is TRBV5-1, the J gene TRBJ2-7, with TRBD1 identical over 7 bases. Looked up from germline, CDR1 is SGHRS and CDR2 is YFSETQ. With 4 bases clipped from V and 2 bases from J, the junction kept 15 bases outside the gene matches. The CDR3 covers 17 residues. This CDR3 is CASSKEGGGRRPYEQYF. The DNA for the CDR3 is TGCGCCAGCAGCAAGGAAGGGGGCGGCCGGCGGCCCTACGAGCAGTACTTC.

The chain employs TRBV7-2 and TRBJ2-7, with D possibly matching TRBD2 (6 bases). V was shortened by 1 base and J by 2 bases, with 9 bases between the two germline ends. The CDR3 is 14 amino acids. CDR1 is SGHTA, CDR2 FQGNSA, per germline. The CDR3 sequence: CASSLEPSAYEQYF. As DNA, the CDR3 is TGTGCCAGCAGCTTAGAACCTAGCGCCTACGAGCAGTACTTC. The complete variable domain, with remaining parts taken from reference TRBV7-2 and TRBJ2-7, reads GAGVSQSPSNKVTEKGKDVELRCDPISGHTALYWYRQSLGQGLEFLIYFQGNSAPDKSGLPSDRFSAERTGGSVSTLTIQRTQQEDSAVYLCASSLEPSAYEQYFGPGTRLTVT.

The rearrangement uses TRBV9 and TRBJ2-7; 9 positions match TRBD2. Germline V gives CDR1 SGDLS, CDR2 YYNGEE. The CDR3 has 15 amino acids. V gave up 0 bases and J gave up 3 bases; unmatched junction bases: 4. This CDR3 is CASSVGLAEIYEQYF. As DNA, the CDR3 is TGTGCCAGCAGCGTAGGACTAGCGGAGATCTACGAGCAGTACTTC.

DNA of the CDR3: TGTGCCACCAGCAGAGATTTAAGGGCAGGGGCGCCTGAAGCTTTCTTT. Translated: CATSRDLRAGAPEAFF. The chain employs TRBV15 and TRBJ1-1; perhaps TRBD1 as D (6 bases). The CDR3 runs to 16 residues. Trimming cost V 0 bases and J 6 bases, with 17 bases left between them. Germline CDR1 reads LNHNV; CDR2 reads YYDKDF (reference sequence). The whole variable domain, remainder taken from reference TRBV15 and TRBJ1-1, is DAMVIQNPRYQVTQFGKPVTLSCSQTLNHNVMYWYQQKSSQAPKLLFHYYDKDFNNEADTPDNFQSRRPNTSFCFLDIRSPGLGDTAMYLCATSRDLRAGAPEAFFGQGTRLTVV.

The chain recombines TRBV27 with TRBJ2-7; 7 nucleotides agree with TRBD1. The germline gives CDR1 MNHEY, CDR2 SMNVEV (reference sequence). CDR3 length: 14 amino acids. V trimming: 6 bases; J trimming: 0 bases; junction bases outside the gene matches: 5. CDR3 loop: CASSVGTASYEQYF. The CDR3 bases are TGTGCCAGCAGCGTAGGGACAGCCTCCTACGAGCAGTACTTC.

This clone has only one observation. A junction boundary mismatches the germline segment, possibly from a read error. The rearrangement links TRBV13 to TRBJ2-5; D not certain. The CDR3 has 13 residues. The V gene's germline CDR1 is PRHDT and CDR2 FYEKMQ (reference sequence). The CDR3 DNA reads TGTGCCAGCACCTTAGGGCGCCAAGAGACCCAGTACTTC. It encodes CASTLGRQETQYF.

There are a few counts of this clone. The chain links TRBV18 to TRBJ2-3; 10 bases agree with TRBD2. CDR3 length: 17 residues. CDR1 is KGHSH, CDR2 LQKENI, per germline. V was pared by 0 bases and J by 5 bases, with 8 bases of the junction left unmatched. CDR3 residues: CASSPPSSGRRGDTQYF. CDR3 DNA sequence: TGTGCCAGCTCACCACCTTCTAGCGGGAGAAGGGGAGATACGCAGTATTTT.

The V and J genes are TRBV4-1 and TRBJ2-5; 13 bases agree with TRBD2. CDR1 and CDR2 (germline): MGHRA, YSYEKL. V dropped 0 bases and J dropped 1; count of bases not matched to a gene: 2. The CDR3 covers 17 residues. The DNA of the CDR3 is TGCGCCAGCAGCCAAGATAGGACTAGCGGGGGCCAAGAGACCCAGTACTTC. Translated, it gives CASSQDRTSGGQETQYF.

The V and J genes are TRBV7-6 and TRBJ2-5; D perhaps matches TRBD2 (5 bases). The CDR3 contains 14 residues. Germline V gene lookup returns CDR1 SGHVS and CDR2 FNYEAQ. Trimming pared 3 bases from V and 1 base from J, leaving 9 bases between. As DNA, the CDR3 is TGTGCCAGCAGCTTGGAGAGGGCCCAAGAGACCCAGTACTTC. Its protein product is CASSLERAQETQYF.

The sample holds a few counts of this clone. J is TRBJ1-2 and V is TRBV24-1; 10 bases agree with TRBD1. This CDR3 contains 14 residues. Looked up from germline, CDR1 is KGHDR and CDR2 is SFDVKD. The V segment lost 7 bases and the J segment 7 bases; nucleotides outside the gene matches: 8. This CDR3 is CATSEGQGGVGYTF. The CDR3 nucleotides are TGTGCCACCAGCGAAGGACAGGGGGGAGTTGGCTACACCTTC.

This chain joins TRBV10-1 and TRBJ2-1; 11 positions match TRBD2. Germline CDR1 reads WNHNN; CDR2 reads SYGVQD (reference sequence). This CDR3 region has 14 residues. The V gene end was trimmed by 6 bases and the J gene end by 7 bases; junction bases not matched to a gene: 5. The CDR3 DNA reads TGCGCCAGCAGCTTAGCGGGAGGGTTGAATGAGCAGTTCTTC. It yields the protein CASSLAGGLNEQFF.